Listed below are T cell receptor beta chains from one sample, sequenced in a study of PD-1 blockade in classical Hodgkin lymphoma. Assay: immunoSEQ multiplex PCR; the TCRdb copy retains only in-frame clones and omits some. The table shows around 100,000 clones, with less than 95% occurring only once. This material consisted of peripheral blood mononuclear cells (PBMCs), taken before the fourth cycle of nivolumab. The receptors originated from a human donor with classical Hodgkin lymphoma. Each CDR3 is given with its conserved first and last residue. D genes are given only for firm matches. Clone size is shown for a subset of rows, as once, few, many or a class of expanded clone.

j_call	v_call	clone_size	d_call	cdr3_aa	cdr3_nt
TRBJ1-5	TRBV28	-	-	CASGSGQVFTNQPQHF	TGTGCCAGCGGATCCGGACAAGTTTTTACCAATCAGCCCCAGCATTTT
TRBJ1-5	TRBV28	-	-	CASSLSRVPNQPQHF	TGTGCCAGCAGTTTGTCACGGGTCCCCAATCAGCCCCAGCATTTT
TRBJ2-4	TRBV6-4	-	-	CAEGTRVENIQYF	TGTGCCGAGGGGACCAGGGTTGAGAACATTCAGTACTTC
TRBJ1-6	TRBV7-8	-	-	CASSLSSGSPLHF	TGTGCCAGCAGCTTATCAAGTGGATCACCCCTCCACTTT
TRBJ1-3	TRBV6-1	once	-	CASSEVGSSGNTIYF	TGTGCCAGCAGTGAAGTCGGGTCTTCTGGAAACACCATATATTTT
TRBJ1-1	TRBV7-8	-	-	CASSPLLFSEAFF	TGTGCCAGCAGCCCCCTTTTATTTTCTGAAGCTTTCTTT
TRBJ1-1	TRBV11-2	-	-	CASSLAGGLVTEAFF	TGTGCCAGCAGCTTAGCTGGGGGCCTGGTCACTGAAGCTTTCTTT
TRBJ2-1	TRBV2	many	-	CASSTTGEVHNEQFF	TGTGCCAGCAGCACTACAGGGGAGGTTCACAATGAGCAGTTCTTC
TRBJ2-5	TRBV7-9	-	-	CASSSPQGLKETQYF	TGTGCCAGCAGCTCCCCCCAGGGGCTAAAAGAGACCCAGTACTTC
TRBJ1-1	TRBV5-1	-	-	CASSSGTRNTEAFF	TGCGCCAGCAGCTCTGGGACGCGTAACACTGAAGCTTTCTTT
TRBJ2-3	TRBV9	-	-	CASSVDESSSQYF	TGTGCCAGCAGCGTAGACGAGTCCTCCTCGCAGTATTTT
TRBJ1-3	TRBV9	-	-	CASSLGAFSGNTIYF	TGTGCCAGCAGCCTAGGGGCCTTCTCTGGAAACACCATATATTTT
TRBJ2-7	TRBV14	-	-	CASSHPGFVFEQYF	TGTGCCAGCAGCCACCCAGGGTTTGTATTTGAGCAGTACTTC
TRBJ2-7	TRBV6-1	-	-	CASSDRSFSYEQYF	TGTGCCAGCAGTGATCGGAGCTTCTCCTACGAGCAGTACTTC
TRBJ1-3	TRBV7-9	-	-	CASSLAAYVSGNTIYF	TGTGCCAGCAGCTTAGCGGCTTACGTCTCTGGAAACACCATATATTTT
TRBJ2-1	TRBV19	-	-	CASSIFGGNEQFF	TGTGCCAGTAGTATTTTCGGGGGTAATGAGCAGTTCTTC
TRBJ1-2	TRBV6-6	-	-	CASSYSGINYGYTF	TGTGCCAGCAGTTACTCGGGGATTAACTATGGCTACACCTTC
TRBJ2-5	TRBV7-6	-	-	CASSLRGQGRGETQYF	TGTGCCAGCAGCTTGCGAGGGCAGGGGCGCGGAGAGACCCAGTACTTC
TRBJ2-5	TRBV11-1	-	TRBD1	CASSTILTGVTVTQYF	TGTGCCAGCAGCACCATCTTGACAGGGGTCACGGTGACCCAGTACTTC
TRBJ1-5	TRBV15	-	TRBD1	CATSTRTGGNQPQHF	TGTGCCACCAGCACCCGGACAGGGGGAAATCAGCCCCAGCATTTT
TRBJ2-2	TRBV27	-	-	CASSLWPGELFF	TGTGCCAGCAGTTTATGGCCCGGGGAGCTGTTTTTT
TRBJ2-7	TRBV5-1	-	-	CASSLGTVLYEQYF	TGCGCCAGCAGCTTGGGGACGGTACTCTACGAGCAGTACTTC
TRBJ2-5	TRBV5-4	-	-	CASSYGLWETQYF	TGTGCCAGCAGCTACGGACTCTGGGAGACCCAGTACTTC
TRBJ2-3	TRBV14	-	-	CASNPSGDTQYF	TGTGCCAGCAACCCCAGTGGAGATACGCAGTATTTT
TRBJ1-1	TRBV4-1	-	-	CASSQEPVKNTEAFF	TGCGCCAGCAGCCAAGAACCCGTGAAGAACACTGAAGCTTTCTTT
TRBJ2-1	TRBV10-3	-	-	CATLRQNSYNEQFF	TGTGCCACCCTTAGACAGAACTCCTACAATGAGCAGTTCTTC
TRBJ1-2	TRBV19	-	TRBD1	CASSTPGQGHYGYTF	TGTGCCAGTAGTACCCCGGGACAGGGACACTATGGCTACACCTTC
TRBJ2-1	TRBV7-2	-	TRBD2	CASSLVVLAGGYNEQFF	TGTGCCAGCAGCTTAGTCGTCTTGGCGGGGGGTTACAATGAGCAGTTCTTC
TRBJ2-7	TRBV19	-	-	CASSIRLAYEQYF	TGTGCCAGTAGTATACGGCTGGCTTACGAGCAGTACTTC
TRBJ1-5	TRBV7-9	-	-	CASSQAGDQPQHF	TGTGCCAGCAGCCAAGCCGGGGATCAGCCCCAGCATTTT
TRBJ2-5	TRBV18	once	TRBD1	CASGPGQGSWETQYF	TGTGCCAGCGGACCGGGACAGGGGTCGTGGGAGACCCAGTACTTC
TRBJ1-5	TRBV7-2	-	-	CASSLGPRSNQPQHF	TGTGCCAGCAGCTTAGGGCCGAGGAGCAATCAGCCCCAGCATTTT
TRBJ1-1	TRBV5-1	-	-	CASSYASANTEAFF	TGCGCCAGCAGCTACGCCTCAGCGAACACTGAAGCTTTCTTT
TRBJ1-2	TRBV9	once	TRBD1	CASSVATGAYGYTF	TGTGCCAGCAGCGTAGCCACAGGGGCCTACGGCTACACCTTC
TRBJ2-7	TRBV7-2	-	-	CASSRLGYEQYF	TGTGCCAGCAGCCGGCTAGGTTACGAGCAGTACTTC
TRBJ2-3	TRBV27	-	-	CASSSGLAWDTQYF	TGTGCCAGCAGTTCCGGGTTAGCGTGGGATACGCAGTATTTT
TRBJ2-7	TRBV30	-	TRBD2	CAWSVGGSYEQYF	TGTGCCTGGAGTGTCGGGGGGTCCTACGAGCAGTACTTC
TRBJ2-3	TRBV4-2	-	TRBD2	CASSSGGSPGTQYF	TGTGCCAGCAGCTCGGGGGGGTCACCCGGTACGCAGTATTTT
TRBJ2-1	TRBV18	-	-	CASSLPAGPLLLYNEQFF	TGTGCCAGCTCCCTCCCCGCGGGGCCCCTCTTACTATACAATGAGCAGTTCTTC
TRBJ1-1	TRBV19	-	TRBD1	CASSRQGDTEAFF	TGTGCCAGTAGTAGGCAGGGGGACACTGAAGCTTTCTTT
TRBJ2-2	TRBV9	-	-	CASSPRTGTYGELFF	TGTGCCAGCAGCCCCCGGACGGGCACGTACGGGGAGCTGTTTTTT
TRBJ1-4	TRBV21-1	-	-	CASSSPGNDRDTNEKLFF	TGTGCCAGCAGCAGCCCTGGCAACGACAGGGATACTAATGAAAAACTGTTTTTT
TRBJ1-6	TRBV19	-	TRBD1	CASSILTGGSYNSPLHF	TGTGCCAGTAGTATTTTAACAGGGGGCTCCTATAATTCACCCCTCCACTTT
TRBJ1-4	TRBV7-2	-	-	CASSADGKSNEKLFF	TGTGCCAGCAGCGCGGACGGGAAGTCGAATGAAAAACTGTTTTTT
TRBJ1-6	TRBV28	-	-	CASSFRVGNSPLHF	TGTGCCAGCAGTTTCAGGGTAGGGAACTCACCCCTCCACTTT
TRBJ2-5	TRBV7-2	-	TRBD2	CASSLVGTSGKETQYF	TGTGCCAGCAGCTTAGTAGGGACTAGCGGCAAGGAGACCCAGTACTTC
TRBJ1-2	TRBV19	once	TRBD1	CASRKGANYGYTF	TGTGCCAGTCGAAAGGGGGCCAACTATGGCTACACCTTC